This T cell receptor beta chain emerged from a study of shared clonotypes between healthy human individuals. The overall study: There were three CD4 naive, three CD4 memory, two CD8 naive and one CD8 memory plates per donor.

Findings and limits, study-wide: Memory subsets generally showed smaller estimated richness than naive subsets did.

The CDR3 loop spans 14 amino acids. Germline CDR1 reads SGHNT; CDR2 reads YYREEE (reference sequence). V was clipped by 0 bases and J by 3 bases, with 9 bases between them. Among the donors, all were Caucasian adults who lived in Nashville, Tennessee. Each subset's genomic DNA was shared equally among a number of immunoSEQ plates. Here immunoSEQ multiplex PCR was the method, and the copy in TCRdb shows in-frame clones only, minus some. Here the sample spans a few million clones, approximately 92% being singletons. On this clone itself: The target antigen is unknown.

The genes are TRBV5-4 and TRBJ2-5, with D hard to call. The sequence was obtained from a man younger than 35 in good health. The sequencing sample was made of naive CD4+ T cells sorted from blood. As for subset: CD45RA+ positively selected. CDR3 protein: CASSLAGSKETQYF. The CDR3 DNA is TGTGCCAGCAGCTTGGCCGGCAGCAAAGAGACCCAGTACTTC.